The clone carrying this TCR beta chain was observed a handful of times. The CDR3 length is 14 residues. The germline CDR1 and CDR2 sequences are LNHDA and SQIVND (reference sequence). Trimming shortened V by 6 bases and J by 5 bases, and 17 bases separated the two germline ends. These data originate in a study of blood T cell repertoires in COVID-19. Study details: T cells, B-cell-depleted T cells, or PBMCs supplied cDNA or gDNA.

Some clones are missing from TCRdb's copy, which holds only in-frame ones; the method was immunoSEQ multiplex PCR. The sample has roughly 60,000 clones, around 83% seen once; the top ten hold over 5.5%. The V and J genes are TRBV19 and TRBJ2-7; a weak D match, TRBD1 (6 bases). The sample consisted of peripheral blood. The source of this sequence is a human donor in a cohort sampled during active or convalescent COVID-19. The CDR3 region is CASRSGQHDDEQYF. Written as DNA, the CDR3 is TGTGCCAGTAGGTCCGGACAGCATGACGACGAGCAGTACTTC.